This T cell receptor (beta chain) is drawn from a study of T cell changes during pregnancy in multiple sclerosis. Repertoires were generated with immunoSEQ multiplex PCR, while TCRdb's copy carries only in-frame clones and drops some. The data show roughly 48,000 clones, approximately 85% seen once. Germline CDR1 MNHEY, CDR2 SMNVEV (reference sequence). The CDR3 contains 14 residues. Trimming cost V 2 bases and J 7 bases; bases outside gene matches: 4. This material consisted of CD4+ T cells from peripheral blood mononuclear cells, taken in the second trimester of pregnancy. The sequence was collected from a female donor with multiple sclerosis, enrolled in a pregnancy study. The rearrangement links TRBV27 to TRBJ2-1; 8 nucleotides line up with TRBD1. The DNA for the CDR3 is TGTGCCAGCAGTTTACTCCGGGACAGGAATGAGCAGTTCTTC. Translated: CASSLLRDRNEQFF.